The 2 T cell receptor beta chains reported below all come from one sample, sequenced in a study of Graves' ophthalmopathy and Graves' hyperthyroidism. RNA transcripts were the source from which TCR beta CDR3 regions were amplified. The workflow started with a first-round RT-PCR run with HTBI primers and then moved on to a second-round multiplex PCR. MiXCR, applied by TCRdb to the multiplex PCR reads, yields one record per CDR3 protein. There are about 210,000 distinct CDR3 sequences in the sample; roughly 29% occur only once, and 8.5% to 9.5% lies in the top ten. Specimen: peripheral blood. The receptor source for this set is a man between 45 and 60 years old with Graves' ophthalmopathy.

V and J are TRBV20-1 and TRBJ2-4; maybe TRBD2 (5 bases). Germline V gives CDR1 DFQATT, CDR2 SNEGSKA (reference sequence). The CDR3 covers 15 residues. V was shortened by 4 bases and J by 3 bases, with 16 bases between the two germline ends. The CDR3 loop is CSAILREQIKNIQYF. The DNA of the CDR3 is TGCAGTGCTATTTTGAGGGAGCAAATCAAAAACATTCAGTACTTC.

V gene TRBV2 combines with J gene TRBJ2-7, with TRBD2 matching over 9 bases. This CDR3 region has 15 residues. Trimming at V came to 5 bases and at J to 1 base, leaving 6 bases not matched to a gene. Germline values: CDR1 SNHLY, CDR2 FYNNEI. CDR3 amino acids: CASSRLTSGSYEQYF. For the CDR3, the DNA is TGTGCCAGCAGTAGACTGACTAGCGGTTCCTACGAGCAGTACTTC.